The 28 T cell receptor beta chains below all came from one sample that was sequenced in a study of technical replicates of blood from a handful of donors (dated by TCRdb to the late 2010s). The library relied on the immunoSEQ multiplex PCR assay. TCRdb holds this immuneACCESS table with in-frame rearrangements only. Some clones are missing; in checked studies, unresolved V genes explain under half, and the rest has no known cause. The sample table records 72,000 or so clones; just under 95% of these occur just once. Clones ranked in the top ten supply about 0.38% of the sample. The sequencing input was T cells isolated from PBMCs. The receptors originated from a human donor in good health.

This clone was recorded once. The V call is TRBV5-1, the J call TRBJ2-7, with 7 positions matching TRBD2. Germline CDR1 reads SGHRS; CDR2 reads YFSETQ. The CDR3 contains 14 residues. After removal of 4 bases from V and 4 bases from J, the junction contained 8 bases not matched to a gene. As DNA, the CDR3 is TGCGCCAGCAGCCCGGGGCGGGAGATATACGAGCAGTACTTC. Translation: CASSPGREIYEQYF.

CDR3 in amino acids: CASSRTSGSYNEQFF. As DNA, the CDR3 is TGTGCCAGCAGTCGAACTAGCGGCTCCTACAATGAGCAGTTCTTC. This rearrangement joins TRBV6-5 to TRBJ2-1, with 8 bases lining up with TRBD2. The CDR3 loop spans 15 amino acids. Trimming at V came to 5 bases and at J to 0 bases, leaving 3 bases not matched to a gene. Germline-derived CDR1 and CDR2 are MNHEY and SVGAGI.

CDR3 sequence: CASSGTGGPKTEAFF. The CDR3 region has the DNA TGTGCCTCGTCCGGGACAGGGGGGCCGAAGACTGAAGCTTTCTTT. This sequence joins TRBV30 and TRBJ1-1; 11 bases fit TRBD1. J lost 5 bases, V lost 7 bases, and 12 bases had no gene match. In germline, CDR1 is GTSNPN, CDR2 SVGIG (reference sequence). The CDR3 is made up of 15 amino acids.

The chain uses TRBV9 and TRBJ1-1; D gene uncertain. This CDR3 is 13 amino acids long. The V gene's germline CDR1 is SGDLS and CDR2 YYNGEE. The V gene lost 2 bases and the J gene lost 1 base, with 6 bases spanning the gap. The CDR3 nucleotides are TGTGCCAGCAGCGTCATCGGGAACACTGAAGCTTTCTTT. Amino acids: CASSVIGNTEAFF.

This clone appeared once. This chain uses TRBV5-5 with TRBJ2-2; TRBD1 matches 7 bases. Trimming cost V 3 bases and J 6 bases; bases outside gene matches: 8. This CDR3 spans 15 amino acids. Germline V gives CDR1 SGHKS, CDR2 YYEKEE (reference sequence). The CDR3 bases are TGTGCCAGCAGCTCCGACAGGGTTTTGGCCGGGGAGCTGTTTTTT. This translates into CASSSDRVLAGELFF. The full variable domain, completed using reference TRBV5-5 and TRBJ2-2, is DAGVTQSPTHLIKTRGQQVTLRCSPISGHKSVSWYQQVLGQGPQFIFQYYEKEERGRGNFPDRFSARQFPNYSSELNVNALLLGDSALYLCASSSDRVLAGELFFGEGSRLTVL.

The V gene is TRBV6-5, the J gene TRBJ1-1; possible D gene TRBD1, 5 bases. CDR1 MNHEY and CDR2 SVGAGI come from the germline V gene. Trimming pared 7 bases from V and 7 bases from J, leaving 19 bases between. The CDR3 has 14 amino acids. The CDR3 region has the DNA TGTGCCAGCACGACACATTCGGGGCGGGGTGAAGCTTTCTTT. This sequence encodes CASTTHSGRGEAFF.

The chain couples TRBV5-6 to TRBJ1-4; 9 bases map to TRBD1. V lost 4 bases, J lost 8 bases, and 15 bases stayed unmatched. The length of the CDR3 is 17 residues. Germline CDR1 and CDR2: SGHDT and YYEEEE. This CDR3 is CASSPALQGALREKLFF. The CDR3 DNA is TGTGCCAGCAGCCCTGCCTTACAGGGGGCACTTCGGGAAAAACTGTTTTTT.

The chain joins TRBV6-5 to TRBJ2-3; TRBD1 is a possible D gene (6 bases). The CDR3 extends over 15 amino acids. V lost 3 bases, J lost 3 bases, and 13 bases lay in between. Germline loops: CDR1 MNHEY, CDR2 SVGAGI. CDR3 DNA: TGTGCCAGCAGTTATTCAGGGGACAAAACAGATACGCAGTATTTT. Amino acids: CASSYSGDKTDTQYF.

V gene TRBV4-1 combines with J gene TRBJ2-3; 7 nucleotides line up with TRBD1. The V segment lost 3 bases and the J segment 4 bases; nucleotides outside the gene matches: 10. The CDR3 extends over 16 amino acids. Germline CDR1 reads MGHRA; CDR2 reads YSYEKL. The chain's CDR3 is CASSQDRQGRADTQYF. DNA for the CDR3: TGCGCCAGCAGCCAGGACCGACAGGGTCGGGCAGATACGCAGTATTTT.

The chain has TRBV7-3 and TRBJ1-1; 8 nucleotides line up with TRBD1. The CDR3 is 14 amino acids. V lost 5 bases to trimming and J lost 2 bases; unmatched junction nucleotides: 4. The germline gives CDR1 SGHTA, CDR2 FQGTGA. The CDR3 region is CASSPQGVNTEAFF. The CDR3 bases are TGTGCCAGCAGCCCACAGGGGGTAAACACTGAAGCTTTCTTT. Complete variable domain (other parts from reference TRBV7-3 and TRBJ1-1): GAGVSQTPSNKVTEKGKYVELRCDPISGHTALYWYRQSLGQGPEFLIYFQGTGAADDSGLPNDRFFAVRPEGSVSTLKIQRTERGDSAVYLCASSPQGVNTEAFFGQGTRLTVV.

The rearrangement joins TRBV7-9 to TRBJ2-5; possible D gene TRBD2, 5 bases. Germline lookup yields CDR1 SEHNR and CDR2 FQNEAQ (reference sequence). Trimming removed 3 bases at V and 1 base at J, with 15 bases between. The CDR3 contains 16 residues. The DNA for the CDR3 is TGTGCCAGCAGCTTCGAACCGGAGGACCTCCAAGAGACCCAGTACTTC. This codes for CASSFEPEDLQETQYF.

The chain uses TRBV29-1 and TRBJ1-3, with 7 bases that match TRBD1. The CDR3 has 12 residues. The germline gives CDR1 SQVTM, CDR2 ANQGSEA. The J segment lost 5 bases and the V segment lost 5 bases, leaving 3 bases of the junction unmatched. The CDR3 region is CSVTGDRNTIYF. CDR3 bases: TGCAGCGTTACAGGGGACAGAAACACCATATATTTT.

V usage is TRBV5-1 and J usage is TRBJ2-2; D is perhaps TRBD2 (6 bases). Between the trimmed V and J ends, which lost 2 bases and 4 bases, there was a span of 18 bases. There are 17 residues in the CDR3. Germline values: CDR1 SGHRS, CDR2 YFSETQ. CDR3 sequence reads: CASSLSLTGVSTGELFF. The CDR3 bases are TGCGCCAGCAGCTTATCCTTGACGGGAGTGAGCACCGGGGAGCTGTTTTTT. The full variable domain, rest sourced from reference TRBV5-1 and TRBJ2-2, is KAGVTQTPRYLIKTRGQQVTLSCSPISGHRSVSWYQQTPGQGLQFLFEYFSETQRNKGNFPGRFSGRQFSNSRSEMNVSTLELGDSALYLCASSLSLTGVSTGELFFGEGSRLTVL.

V usage is TRBV7-9 and J usage is TRBJ2-2; 9 bases map to TRBD2. The ends lost 7 bases at V and 3 bases at J; junction bases unmatched: 6. CDR3 length equals 15 residues. Germline lookup yields CDR1 SEHNR and CDR2 FQNEAQ (reference sequence). The CDR3 nucleotides read TGTGCCAGCAACGGACTAGCGCAATACACCGGGGAGCTGTTTTTT. This sequence encodes CASNGLAQYTGELFF.

J is TRBJ2-2 and V is TRBV7-2; the match to TRBD2 covers 9 bases. Germline values: CDR1 SGHTA, CDR2 FQGNSA. The CDR3 runs 17 residues. The J segment lost 0 bases and the V segment lost 0 bases, leaving 2 bases of the junction unmatched. Here the CDR3 DNA reads TGTGCCAGCAGCTTAGCGGCTAGCGGGGCGAACACCGGGGAGCTGTTTTTT. The encoded protein is CASSLAASGANTGELFF.

This chain links TRBV29-1 with TRBJ1-1; possibly TRBD1 for D (6 bases). Trimming pared 4 bases from V and 6 bases from J, leaving 9 bases between. Germline CDR1 is SQVTM and CDR2 is ANQGSEA. The CDR3 spans 11 residues. CDR3 loop: CSVGTVPEAFF. CDR3 bases: TGCAGCGTTGGGACAGTACCTGAAGCTTTCTTT.

CDR3 in DNA: TGTGCCAGCAGCTTCGCGGTGTATAGCAATCAGCCCCAGCATTTT. It specifies CASSFAVYSNQPQHF. This chain joins TRBV5-6 and TRBJ1-5; D gene unclear. This CDR3 spans 15 amino acids. Germline V lookup: CDR1 SGHDT, CDR2 YYEEEE. The V gene lost 2 bases and the J gene lost 0 bases, with 9 bases spanning the gap.

This clone came up once. J is TRBJ2-1 and V is TRBV7-2; tentatively, D is TRBD2 (6 bases). The CDR3 length is 19 residues. Germline CDR1 SGHTA, CDR2 FQGNSA. Trimming removed 1 base at V and 6 bases at J, with 25 bases between. CDR3: CASSLGVRWVGSPLNEQFF. The CDR3 coding sequence is TGTGCCAGCAGCTTAGGGGTTCGGTGGGTCGGGAGTCCCCTCAATGAGCAGTTCTTC.

This chain connects TRBV27 to TRBJ2-7, with a weak D call TRBD2 (6 bases). Germline V CDR1 and CDR2: MNHEY, SMNVEV (reference sequence). CDR3 size: 15 residues. Between the trimmed V and J ends, which lost 5 bases and 1 base, there was a span of 15 bases. CDR3: CASSPSAGLSYEQYF. The DNA of the CDR3 is TGTGCCAGCAGTCCGTCAGCGGGCCTGTCCTACGAGCAGTACTTC.

The chain joins TRBV7-9 to TRBJ1-5; perhaps TRBD1 as D (6 bases). The CDR3 loop spans 13 amino acids. Germline CDR1 SEHNR, CDR2 FQNEAQ (reference sequence). Trimming pared 9 bases from V and 1 base from J, leaving 10 bases between. The CDR3 spells CASEQGSNQPQHF. DNA of the CDR3: TGTGCCAGTGAACAGGGAAGCAATCAGCCCCAGCATTTT.

This sequence joins TRBV29-1 and TRBJ1-1, with D perhaps TRBD1 (6 bases). Trimming took 1 base from V and 6 from J, leaving 12 bases between them. The germline V gene has CDR1 SQVTM and CDR2 ANQGSEA. The CDR3 sequence is 13 residues long. The CDR3 loop is CSVEGVGASEAFF. As DNA, the CDR3 is TGCAGCGTTGAAGGGGTGGGGGCCTCTGAAGCTTTCTTT. Full variable domain (outside the CDR3, taken from reference TRBV29-1 and TRBJ1-1): SAVISQKPSRDICQRGTSLTIQCQVDSQVTMMFWYRQQPGQSLTLIATANQGSEATYESGFVIDKFPISRPNLTFSTLTVSNMSPEDSSIYLCSVEGVGASEAFFGQGTRLTVV.

The chain employs TRBV6-6 and TRBJ1-3; the D is unclear. Germline-derived CDR1 and CDR2 are MNHNY and SVGAGI (reference sequence). V gave up 2 bases and J gave up 0 bases, with 5 bases separating them. This CDR3 has 14 amino acids. CDR3 region: CASSYPSSGNTIYF. In DNA form, the CDR3 reads TGTGCCAGCAGTTACCCCAGCTCTGGAAACACCATATATTTT.

CDR3 sequence: CASSSGSGITDTQYF. The CDR3 nucleotides are TGTGCCAGCAGTTCGGGTAGCGGGATAACAGATACGCAGTATTTT. This chain connects TRBV6-5 to TRBJ2-3, with 8 nucleotides matching TRBD2. The CDR3 runs 15 residues. Germline V gives CDR1 MNHEY, CDR2 SVGAGI. The V gene end was trimmed by 4 bases and the J gene end by 3 bases; junction bases not matched to a gene: 6.

This clone showed up just a few times. J is TRBJ1-2 and V is TRBV28; 8 bases are a match to TRBD1. The CDR3 runs 13 residues. Germline assignment: CDR1 MDHEN and CDR2 SYDVKM. V dropped 4 bases and J dropped 7; count of bases not matched to a gene: 5. CDR3 in amino acids: CASSYQGALGYTF. The CDR3 DNA is TGTGCCAGCAGTTACCAGGGGGCTCTTGGCTACACCTTC.

V usage is TRBV11-3 and J usage is TRBJ2-2; no definite D call. CDR1 is SGHNT, CDR2 YENEEA, per germline. This CDR3 has 13 amino acids. V was cut by 1 base and J by 4 bases, with 4 bases left in between. The CDR3 nucleotides are TGTGCCAGCAGCTTAGCCAGCACCGGGGAGCTGTTTTTT. This sequence encodes CASSLASTGELFF.

The CDR3 loop is CSVIIQETQYF. The DNA for the CDR3 is TGCAGCGTTATCATCCAAGAGACCCAGTACTTC. The V and J genes are TRBV29-1 and TRBJ2-5; D not resolved. V shed 5 bases and J shed 1 base, with 5 bases lying between them. The V gene's germline CDR1 is SQVTM and CDR2 ANQGSEA. The CDR3 is 11 amino acids.

The chain has TRBV2 and TRBJ2-7; 10 nucleotides agree with TRBD2. Losses at the gene ends were 5 bases for V and 3 bases for J; bases not matched to a gene: 7. Per germline, CDR1 SNHLY and CDR2 FYNNEI. The CDR3 length is 15 residues. DNA of the CDR3: TGTGCCAGCAGTCCGCTAGGACTAGCGGACTACGAGCAGTACTTC. Protein product: CASSPLGLADYEQYF. Based on the CDR3 plus reference TRBV2 and TRBJ2-7, the full variable domain is EPEVTQTPSHQVTQMGQEVILRCVPISNHLYFYWYRQILGQKVEFLVSFYNNEISEKSEIFDDQFSVERPDGSNFTLKIRSTKLEDSAMYFCASSPLGLADYEQYFGPGTRLTVT.

This chain connects TRBV10-2 to TRBJ1-2; possibly TRBD1 for D (5 bases). The CDR3 is 13 amino acids. Trimming pared 3 bases from V and 8 bases from J, leaving 13 bases between. Per germline, CDR1 WSHSY and CDR2 SAAADI. CDR3 sequence: CASSDGANRGYTF. Here the CDR3 DNA reads TGCGCCAGCAGTGATGGGGCTAACCGGGGCTACACCTTC.